Listed below are T cell receptor beta chains from one sample, sequenced in a study of cytomegalovirus exposure and HLA in healthy donors. The table came from immunoSEQ multiplex PCR; TCRdb's copy has only in-frame clones and leaves some out. The table has 110,000 to 150,000 clones, around 75% seen once. The sequenced sample was PBMCs. All receptors derive from a man younger than 40 in good health and CMV-seronegative. The CDR3 runs from the conserved cysteine through the conserved F or W. The D gene is left open where the match is weak. Rows give clone size only sometimes, using once, few, many, or a class for an expanded clone.

d_call	v_call	clone_size	j_call	cdr3_aa	cdr3_nt
TRBD2	TRBV5-1	.	TRBJ2-1	CASSFRVAGGPNEQFF	TGCGCCAGCAGCTTTCGCGTAGCGGGGGGGCCTAATGAGCAGTTCTTC
.	TRBV30	.	TRBJ2-6	CAWSDPVQAASGANGLTF	TGTGCCTGGAGTGACCCCGTACAGGCAGCGTCTGGGGCCAACGGCCTGACTTTC
.	TRBV6-1	.	TRBJ2-5	CASSGVSQETQYF	TGTGCCAGCTCAGGGGTTTCCCAAGAGACCCAGTACTTC
.	TRBV7-9	.	TRBJ2-5	CASSRGRQETQYF	TGTGCCAGCAGCCGTGGGAGACAAGAGACCCAGTACTTC
TRBD2	TRBV7-9	once	TRBJ2-5	CASKPPVVGGYQETQYF	TGTGCCAGCAAACCCCCAGTGGTGGGGGGGTACCAAGAGACCCAGTACTTC
TRBD2	TRBV6-1	.	TRBJ2-3	CASRTSGSTDTQYF	TGTGCCAGCAGGACTAGCGGGAGCACAGATACGCAGTATTTT
TRBD1	TRBV5-4	.	TRBJ1-2	CASSLNQGAYGYTF	TGTGCCAGCAGCTTGAATCAGGGGGCCTATGGCTACACCTTC
TRBD1	TRBV7-3	.	TRBJ2-2	CASRPTGGGTGELFF	TGTGCCAGCAGGCCGACAGGGGGCGGCACCGGGGAGCTGTTTTTT
.	TRBV11-2	.	TRBJ1-2	CASTPAGRNYGYTF	TGTGCCAGCACCCCGGCGGGCAGAAACTATGGCTACACCTTC
.	TRBV5-1	once	TRBJ1-6	CASSFGAALQLSPLHF	TGCGCCAGCAGCTTTGGGGCAGCACTCCAACTGTCACCCCTCCACTTT
TRBD1	TRBV27	.	TRBJ1-2	CASSFYGTGLYYGYTF	TGTGCCAGCAGTTTTTACGGGACAGGGTTATATTATGGCTACACCTTC
TRBD2	TRBV19	.	TRBJ2-5	CASSIGTSGNPRETQYF	TGTGCCAGTAGTATTGGGACTAGCGGAAACCCAAGAGAGACCCAGTACTTC
.	TRBV5-1	.	TRBJ2-7	CASSLAGGLSDEQYF	TGCGCCAGCAGCTTGGCCGGCGGCCTGTCGGACGAGCAGTACTTC
.	TRBV4-1	.	TRBJ2-7	CASSQESGLSYEQYF	TGCGCCAGCAGCCAAGAGTCAGGACTCTCCTACGAGCAGTACTTC
TRBD1	TRBV5-8	few	TRBJ2-3	CASSWDRGSDTQYF	TGTGCCAGCAGCTGGGACAGGGGATCAGATACGCAGTATTTT
.	TRBV29-1	few	TRBJ2-7	CSVDVGGSYEQYF	TGCAGCGTTGATGTAGGGGGCTCCTACGAGCAGTACTTC
.	TRBV19	.	TRBJ1-1	CASSSTRDTEAFF	TGTGCCAGTAGTAGCACCAGGGACACTGAAGCTTTCTTT
TRBD2	TRBV7-3	.	TRBJ2-5	CASSRGGATQETQYF	TGTGCCAGCAGCCGCGGGGGGGCTACCCAAGAGACCCAGTACTTC
.	TRBV6-1	.	TRBJ2-1	CASRRTSSYNEQFF	TGTGCCAGCAGGAGAACTAGCTCCTACAATGAGCAGTTCTTC
.	TRBV28	.	TRBJ1-5	CANSGRTTGPNQPQHF	TGTGCCAACAGTGGGAGAACAACAGGGCCCAATCAGCCCCAGCATTTT
TRBD1	TRBV10-3	.	TRBJ2-1	CAISEFGDSSYNEQFF	TGTGCCATCAGTGAGTTCGGGGACAGCTCCTACAATGAGCAGTTCTTC
TRBD1	TRBV5-6	.	TRBJ1-2	CATVDRGKDYGYTF	TGTGCCACCGTGGACAGGGGAAAGGACTATGGCTACACCTTC
TRBD2	TRBV7-6	.	TRBJ2-7	CASSLGSTTSGMYEQYF	TGTGCCAGCAGCTTAGGAAGCACGACTAGCGGGATGTACGAGCAGTACTTC
.	TRBV30	few	TRBJ1-2	CAWTGDTQGYGYTF	TGTGCCTGGACCGGGGACACTCAGGGCTATGGCTACACCTTC
TRBD2	TRBV10-2	.	TRBJ2-5	CASRGHGLAGHQETQYF	TGCGCCAGCAGGGGCCACGGACTAGCGGGTCACCAAGAGACCCAGTACTTC
.	TRBV5-4	.	TRBJ1-2	CASSLEVSTDYGYTF	TGTGCCAGCAGCTTGGAGGTTTCCACAGACTATGGCTACACCTTC
TRBD2	TRBV6-1	.	TRBJ2-5	CASSAGGSETQYF	TGTGCCAGCAGTGCGGGGGGGTCAGAGACCCAGTACTTC
TRBD1	TRBV18	.	TRBJ2-7	CASSPPPGGYEQYF	TGTGCCAGCTCACCACCGCCAGGGGGCTACGAGCAGTACTTC
.	TRBV30	.	TRBJ1-3	CAWSVTGSGNTIYF	TGTGCCTGGAGTGTAACGGGATCTGGAAACACCATATATTTT
TRBD1	TRBV5-5	.	TRBJ1-5	CASSLGGQVNQPQHF	TGTGCCAGCAGCTTGGGTGGACAGGTAAATCAGCCCCAGCATTTT
TRBD1	TRBV5-1	.	TRBJ2-7	CASSVPGQGYEQYF	TGCGCCAGCAGCGTACCGGGACAGGGGTACGAGCAGTACTTC
TRBD1	TRBV19	.	TRBJ2-5	CASSIESGTAQETQYF	TGTGCCAGTAGTATCGAGTCCGGGACAGCCCAAGAGACCCAGTACTTC
TRBD1	TRBV2	.	TRBJ2-4	CASAGQGTLAKNSQYF	TGTGCCAGCGCTGGACAGGGGACATTAGCCAAAAACAGTCAGTACTTC
.	TRBV9	.	TRBJ1-3	CASSVGGGRIDTIYF	TGTGCCAGCAGCGTAGGCGGGGGGCGAATAGACACCATATATTTT
TRBD1	TRBV9	.	TRBJ2-6	CASSERQGVPSGANGLTF	TGTGCCAGCAGCGAGCGGCAGGGGGTCCCATCTGGGGCCAACGGCCTGACTTTC
TRBD2	TRBV7-3	.	TRBJ2-3	CASTSGLRTDTQYF	TGTGCCAGCACTAGCGGGTTACGTACAGATACGCAGTATTTT
.	TRBV6-5	.	TRBJ1-1	CASSYADSEAFF	TGTGCCAGCAGTTACGCGGACTCTGAAGCTTTCTTT